A selection of T cell receptor beta chains follows, all from one sample in a study of T cell responses to AZD1222 COVID-19 vaccine. The table came from immunoSEQ multiplex PCR; TCRdb's copy has only in-frame clones and leaves some out. The top ten clones hold 3% of a sample with over 75,000 clones, 90% of them seen once. The sequencing used peripheral blood, collected on day 0 of AZD1222 vaccination. These receptors originate from an adult in good health. Each CDR3 is given with its conserved first and last residue. D genes are given only for firm matches. Size is omitted from some rows. Given values are once, few, many or a class for expanded clones.

>TRBV12-3/TRBV12-4|TRBJ2-7|-|-
CASSTAERQYF
TGTGCCAGCAGTACAGCGGAGCGGCAGTACTTC
>TRBV11-1|TRBJ2-1|TRBD2|-
CAREDGGALELEQFF
TGTGCCCGCGAAGACGGGGGGGCTCTTGAGCTTGAGCAGTTCTTC
>TRBV19|TRBJ1-1|TRBD1|-
CASSGGGPPRTEAFF
TGTGCCAGTAGTGGAGGGGGCCCTCCGCGGACTGAAGCTTTCTTT
>TRBV19|TRBJ1-2|-|-
CASSDPGPPVIYGYTF
TGTGCCAGTAGTGACCCCGGGCCGCCGGTAATCTATGGCTACACCTTC
>TRBV3-1/TRBV3-2|TRBJ2-7|-|-
CASSQGGRDEQYF
TGTGCCAGCAGCCAAGGGGGGCGCGACGAGCAGTACTTC
>TRBV11-2|TRBJ1-2|-|-
CASSLDAAGVGYTF
TGTGCCAGCAGCTTAGATGCGGCAGGGGTAGGCTACACCTTC
>TRBV30|TRBJ2-7|TRBD1|-
CAWSSTGTLYEQYF
TGTGCCTGGAGTTCGACAGGGACCCTCTACGAGCAGTACTTC
>TRBV12-3/TRBV12-4|TRBJ1-2|-|-
CASSLGPRPDTF
TGTGCCAGCAGTTTAGGGCCCAGGCCTGACACCTTC
>TRBV2|TRBJ1-2|-|-
CASSEGSGRLYGYTF
TGTGCCAGCAGTGAAGGGTCAGGGCGTCTCTATGGCTACACCTTC
>TRBV6-6|TRBJ1-1|-|-
CASSYSVEGTEAFF
TGTGCCAGCAGTTACTCTGTTGAGGGCACTGAAGCTTTCTTT
>TRBV7-3|TRBJ2-1|-|-
CASSVSGTPPYNEQFF
TGTGCCAGCAGCGTTTCCGGGACTCCACCCTACAATGAGCAGTTCTTC
>TRBV6-5|TRBJ2-3|-|-
CASSSDQGPRADTQYF
TGTGCCAGCAGTTCTGACCAGGGGCCCCGCGCAGATACGCAGTATTTT
>TRBV18|TRBJ1-2|-|-
CASSPPADPYGYTF
TGTGCCAGCTCACCACCCGCAGACCCCTATGGCTACACCTTC
>TRBV29-1|TRBJ1-4|-|-
CSVGGTNEKLFF
TGCAGCGTGGGGGGCACTAATGAAAAACTGTTTTTT
>TRBV12-3/TRBV12-4|TRBJ2-3|-|-
CASRLGRRDTQYF
TGTGCCAGCCGACTAGGTCGTAGAGATACGCAGTATTTT
>TRBV9|TRBJ1-1|-|-
CASSVETQTEAFF
TGTGCCAGCAGCGTAGAGACGCAAACTGAAGCTTTCTTT
>TRBV3-1/TRBV3-2|TRBJ1-2|-|-
CASSQAGEYGYTF
TGTGCCAGCAGCCAAGCAGGGGAATATGGCTACACCTTC
>TRBV28|TRBJ1-5|TRBD1|-
CASSFDRGWQPQHF
TGTGCCAGCAGTTTCGACAGGGGCTGGCAGCCCCAGCATTTT
>TRBV14|TRBJ2-1|TRBD1|-
CASSRIQGAYNEQFF
TGTGCCAGCAGCCGTATACAGGGGGCGTACAATGAGCAGTTCTTC
>TRBV11-2|TRBJ2-7|-|-
CASSLGGIQRPFLGEQYF
TGTGCCAGCAGCTTAGGCGGCATCCAGCGGCCGTTCTTAGGCGAGCAGTACTTC
>TRBV6-5|TRBJ2-3|-|-
CASSYFDTQYF
TGTGCCAGCAGTTATTTTGATACGCAGTATTTT
>TRBV28|TRBJ2-7|TRBD1|-
CASRGRGQGDEQYF
TGTGCCAGCAGGGGCCGTGGACAGGGTGACGAGCAGTACTTC
>TRBV10-3|TRBJ1-2|-|-
CAISEKGLNYGYTF
TGTGCCATCAGTGAAAAGGGTCTTAACTATGGCTACACCTTC
>TRBV15|TRBJ1-4|-|-
CATSRDLAGSEKLFF
TGTGCCACCAGCAGAGATCTCGCAGGGTCCGAAAAACTGTTTTTT
>TRBV25-1|TRBJ1-4|-|-
CASRGQMGKLFF
TGTGCCAGCAGGGGGCAGATGGGGAAACTGTTTTTT
>TRBV9|TRBJ2-7|-|few
CASSSPSEQYF
TGTGCCAGCAGCTCCCCCTCCGAGCAGTACTTC
>TRBV4-2|TRBJ2-1|TRBD2|-
CASSRSTSGVAAGNEQFF
TGTGCCAGCAGCCGTTCGACTAGCGGGGTTGCCGCGGGGAATGAGCAGTTCTTC
>TRBV12-3/TRBV12-4|TRBJ1-4|-|-
CASSWAGEKLFF
TGTGCCAGCAGTTGGGCAGGTGAAAAACTGTTTTTT
>TRBV27|TRBJ2-7|TRBD1|-
CASTGTGAYEQYF
TGTGCCAGCACCGGGACAGGGGCATACGAGCAGTACTTC
>TRBV29-1|TRBJ1-2|-|-
CSVYRTEGYTF
TGCAGCGTTTACAGGACGGAAGGCTACACCTTC
>TRBV5-1|TRBJ1-3|TRBD1|-
CASSWGQGAGNTIYF
TGCGCCAGCAGCTGGGGACAGGGGGCTGGAAACACCATATATTTT
>TRBV28|TRBJ2-1|TRBD1|-
CASSLGTGGWNEQFF
TGTGCCAGCAGTTTGGGGACAGGGGGTTGGAATGAGCAGTTCTTC
>TRBV19|TRBJ2-2|TRBD2|-
CASSSSGGAGELFF
TGTGCCAGTAGTTCAAGCGGGGGCGCCGGGGAGCTGTTTTTT
>TRBV6-5|TRBJ1-3|TRBD1|-
CASSYSQGARGNTIYF
TGTGCCAGCAGTTACTCACAGGGGGCAAGGGGAAACACCATATATTTT
>TRBV15|TRBJ1-5|-|few
CATSRDHGRGANQPQHF
TGTGCCACCAGCAGAGATCACGGCAGGGGTGCCAATCAGCCCCAGCATTTT
>TRBV2|TRBJ2-2|-|-
CASSEQGTNTGELFF
TGTGCCAGCAGCGAACAGGGCACGAACACCGGGGAGCTGTTTTTT
>TRBV2|TRBJ1-4|-|-
CASREGWEKLFF
TGTGCCAGCAGGGAGGGCTGGGAAAAACTGTTTTTT
>TRBV27|TRBJ1-1|-|-
CASSSGQLNTEAFF
TGTGCCAGCAGTTCTGGACAGTTGAACACTGAAGCTTTCTTT
>TRBV7-9|TRBJ1-6|-|-
CASSFGPEGDSPLHF
TGTGCCAGCAGCTTTGGACCTGAGGGGGATTCACCCCTCCACTTT
>TRBV19|TRBJ2-6|-|-
CASRQPGDVANVLTF
TGTGCCAGTAGGCAACCGGGAGATGTGGCCAACGTCCTGACTTTC
>TRBV28|TRBJ1-5|TRBD1|-
CASNTVGTGFNQPQHF
TGTGCCAGCAATACTGTCGGGACAGGGTTCAATCAGCCCCAGCATTTT
>TRBV11-2|TRBJ1-4|-|-
CASSLLRPGPNEKLFF
TGTGCCAGCAGCCTCCTTCGTCCGGGACCTAATGAAAAACTGTTTTTT
>TRBV29-1|TRBJ1-1|-|-
CSVEDGSEAFF
TGCAGCGTTGAAGATGGAAGTGAAGCTTTCTTT
>TRBV12-5|TRBJ2-7|TRBD2|-
CASGSGLAGGYEQYF
TGTGCTAGTGGTTCGGGACTAGCGGGCGGCTACGAGCAGTACTTC
>TRBV15|TRBJ2-2|TRBD2|-
CATSRARPSGGATGELFF
TGTGCCACCAGCAGAGCGAGACCTAGCGGGGGGGCCACCGGGGAGCTGTTTTTT
>TRBV28|TRBJ2-2|-|-
CASSLGTENTGELFF
TGTGCCAGCAGTTTAGGTACAGAGAACACCGGGGAGCTGTTTTTT
>TRBV28|TRBJ2-5|-|-
CASRQETQYF
TGTGCCAGCAGGCAAGAGACCCAGTACTTC
>TRBV24-1|TRBJ2-6|-|-
CATSDSSGANVLTF
TGTGCCACCAGTGATAGCTCTGGGGCCAACGTCCTGACTTTC
>TRBV7-9|TRBJ2-7|-|-
CASSPGTHKSYEQYF
TGTGCCAGCAGCCCGGGGACCCACAAGAGCTACGAGCAGTACTTC
>TRBV14|TRBJ1-6|-|-
CASSQVTGYNSPLHF
TGTGCCAGCAGCCAAGTAACAGGCTATAATTCACCCCTCCACTTT
>TRBV7-3|TRBJ1-6|-|-
CASSLLGDGNSPLHF
TGTGCCAGCAGCTTATTGGGGGACGGAAATTCACCCCTCCACTTT
>TRBV6-1|TRBJ1-1|-|-
CASSEGAVNTEAFF
TGTGCCAGCAGTGAAGGGGCAGTGAACACTGAAGCTTTCTTT
>TRBV5-1|TRBJ1-2|-|-
CASSLAGNGYTF
TGCGCCAGCAGCTTGGCTGGGAATGGCTACACCTTC
>TRBV5-5|TRBJ2-5|-|-
CASSRGQSQETQYF
TGTGCCAGCAGCCGCGGACAGAGCCAAGAGACCCAGTACTTC
>TRBV4-1|TRBJ1-3|-|once
CASSQDQYQAGNTIYF
TGCGCCAGCAGCCAAGATCAATACCAGGCTGGAAACACCATATATTTT
>TRBV29-1|TRBJ1-2|-|-
CSVEKTGGYTF
TGCAGCGTTGAAAAAACTGGAGGCTACACCTTC
>TRBV29-1|TRBJ2-1|TRBD2|-
CSDGTRGNEQFF
TGCAGCGACGGGACTAGGGGCAATGAGCAGTTCTTC
>TRBV12-3/TRBV12-4|TRBJ1-5|-|-
CASSLSGQPQHF
TGTGCCAGCAGTTTATCCGGGCAGCCCCAGCATTTT